This T cell receptor beta chain derives from a study of shared clonotypes between healthy human individuals (TCRdb year 2020). At the level of the whole study: A couple of women and a few men aged 18 to 49 years were included in the cohort. Per donor, three plates each were used for CD4 naive and CD4 memory, two for CD8 naive, and one for CD8 memory. To estimate repertoire size and how much clonotype sharing occurs between individuals, the study deeply sequenced the blood TCR repertoires of five healthy adults. Leukapheresis yielded between about 0.94 and 9 billion PBMCs per donor. Different laboratories and diverse techniques were used to prepare libraries and sequence TCR repertoires, to increase sequencing depth and limit assay-specific biases.

Findings and caveats that apply to the study as a whole: Compared with non-shared clonotypes, the clonotypes found in all four sorted-subset donors had higher generation probabilities. Pairwise subsampling indicated that sequencing depth was expected to affect the degree of clonotype sharing among donors. Across a few donors, around 5% of naive CD4, approximately 3.6% of naive CD8, around 2.1% of memory CD4, and roughly 0.41% of memory CD8 clonotypes were shared. Rarefaction of sorted-subset datasets indicated incomplete sequencing despite the large sequencing depth. The genetic and exposure-history diversity represented was limited by the small number of donors. Sampling was restricted to blood, and TCR repertoires in tissue are likely to differ from TCR repertoires in blood. Naive subsets generally had larger estimated clonotype richness than memory subsets.

The CDR1 and CDR2 encoded by the germline V gene (reference sequence) are MNHEY and SMNVEV. The CDR3 numbers 15 residues from cysteine through phenylalanine. Only the CDR3 DNA is retained, 45 bases long and in frame from the first base. V and J are trimmed by 5 bases and 3 bases, and the gene matches miss 4 bases of the junction. Using the deep immunoSEQ assay, multiplex PCR amplified TCR CDR3 regions from genomic DNA. Genomic DNA extracted from each cell subset was distributed evenly over all wells of several immunoSEQ 96-well plates, and each plate served as one replicate. For sorted subsets, around 200 ng genomic DNA, equal to 30,000 to 35,000 T cell genomes, was loaded into each replicate PCR. Purified libraries were measured with a Qubit 3.0 fluorometer, size-checked on a Bioanalyzer 2100, and measured again with the KAPA Library Quantification kit. Every immunoSEQ 96-well plate was sequenced on a dedicated single-read 150-cycle Illumina NextSeq 550 flow cell. In the original analysis: The immunoSEQ output contained only junctional sequences without quality scores, so filtering could not match that applied to full-length reads. Sequences were annotated with PyIR, a Python wrapper for IgBLAST v1.9, and V/J genes and CDR3 were assigned using IMGT germline references. Reads were removed for weak V/J assignments (E-value above 1e-6), missing CDR3, stop codons, out-of-frame junctions, or ambiguous translated residues. A V3J clonotype was defined by an identical inferred V gene, J gene, and CDR3 amino acid sequence. The percentage overlap between two repertoires was calculated by dividing the number of shared unique clonotypes by the size of the smaller repertoire. Repertoire richness was assessed with RTK rarefaction, the Chao1 estimator, and Recon v2.1 estimates of unobserved clonotypes. Generation probabilities were computed with OLGA for all TCRbeta clonotypes obtained by the gDNA method from several donors. The table was pulled from immuneACCESS by TCRdb, which kept in-frame rearrangements only. Such tables lose some clones; where checked, under half of the loss comes from unresolved V genes, and the rest has no known cause. V and J calls and clone size are those listed in that table; D and trimming were worked out from the DNA. This sample gives 2 million to 2.5 million clones in total; just under 95% of them show up just once. 0.37% of the sample belongs to the ten largest clones.

Donors were healthy HIV-negative adults with no recently reported acute infections or vaccinations. Only Caucasian adults living in Nashville, Tennessee, USA were represented among the donors. CD4+ T cells were enriched by magnetic negative selection, after which naive cells were positively selected on CD45RA and the negative fraction was taken as the memory subset. Blood was obtained by leukapheresis, after which PBMCs were separated by Ficoll-Histopaque density gradient centrifugation and cryopreserved in liquid nitrogen vapor phase. Analytical flow cytometry was used to check the purity and quantity of every magnetically sorted T cell population. Each sorted fraction had its genomic DNA isolated and then quantified by UV absorbance on a Nanodrop 2000c. Concerning this clone itself: This receptor's antigen is unknown. No per-base quality is available; no much larger clone lies one base away.

This clonotype was obtained from a man aged 18-30 years in good health. Some clones in this sample may be carry-over from other donors' samples. The sequenced material came from naive CD4+ T cells from PBMCs. The cell subset or site label for this specimen denotes: CD45RA+ positively selected. The chain uses TRBV27 and TRBJ2-5; 12 bases in between match TRBD2. The CDR3 protein sequence reads: CASSLTSGREETQYF. The DNA is TGTGCCAGCAGTCTGACTAGCGGGAGAGAAGAGACCCAGTACTTC.